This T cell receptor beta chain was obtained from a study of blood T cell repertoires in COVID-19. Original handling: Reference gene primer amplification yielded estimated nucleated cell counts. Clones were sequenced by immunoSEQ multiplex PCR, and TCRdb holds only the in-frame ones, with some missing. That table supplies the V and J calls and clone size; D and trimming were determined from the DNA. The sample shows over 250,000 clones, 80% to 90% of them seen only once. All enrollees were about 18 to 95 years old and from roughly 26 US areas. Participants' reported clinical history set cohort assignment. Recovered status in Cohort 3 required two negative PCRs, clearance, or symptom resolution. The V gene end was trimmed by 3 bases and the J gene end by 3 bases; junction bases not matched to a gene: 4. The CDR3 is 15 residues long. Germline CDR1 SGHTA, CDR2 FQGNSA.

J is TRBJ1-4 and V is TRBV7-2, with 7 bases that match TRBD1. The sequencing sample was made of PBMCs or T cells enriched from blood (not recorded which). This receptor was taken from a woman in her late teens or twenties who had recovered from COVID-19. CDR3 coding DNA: TGTGCCAGCAGCTTCCCGGGACAGCCTAATGAAAAACTGTTTTTT. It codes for CASSFPGQPNEKLFF.